This TCR beta chain came from a study of molecular identifiers for immune sequencing clone quantification. General observations from the study: Same-barcode identical TCR molecules could make highly expanded clones look smaller than they are.

Germline V gives CDR1 DFQATT, CDR2 SNEGSKA (reference sequence). Trimming left V 6 bases short and J 4 bases short, with 19 bases between. The CDR3 totals 14 residues. As previously described, bulk TCR libraries were made using listed TCR primers. MiXCR, applied by TCRdb to the PCR reads, yields one record per CDR3 protein. The data hold about 320,000 distinct CDR3 sequences, with roughly a fifth observed a single time. This clonotype was recorded a few times. Its antigen is as yet unknown. The origin of this receptor is a human donor in good health. Some libraries in this study had Jurkat cell RNA spiked in. This sequence joins TRBV20-1 and TRBJ2-7; D possibly uses TRBD1 or TRBD2 (5 bases each). The sequencing sample was made of naive CD8+ T cells from blood, with Jurkat cell RNA spiked in. Subset specified: FACS-sorted CD8+CD4-CCR7+CD45RA+ naive T cells. This chain's CDR3 is CSASRDGEGYEQYF. In nucleotides, the CDR3 is TGCAGTGCCAGTAGGGACGGCGAGGGTTACGAGCAGTACTTC.